Listed here are 25 T cell receptor beta chains from one sample, sequenced in a study of blood T cell repertoires in COVID-19. Assay: immunoSEQ multiplex PCR; the TCRdb copy retains only in-frame clones and omits some. Of 110,000 or so clones listed, around 88% were seen once; the top ten hold 15% to 20%. The source material was peripheral blood. These receptors all stem from a human donor with acute or convalescent COVID-19. The donor label of this sample is uncertain.

The gene calls are TRBV19 and TRBJ1-5, with TRBD1 identical over 7 bases. After removal of 5 bases from V and 3 bases from J, the junction contained 10 bases not matched to a gene. The CDR3 is 16 residues long. CDR1 and CDR2 from the germline V gene are LNHDA and SQIVND (reference sequence). The CDR3 DNA is TGTGCCAGTAGTTTCGGACAGGCAGCCCTCAATCAGCCCCAGCATTTT. Translated, it gives CASSFGQAALNQPQHF.

V usage is TRBV5-1 and J usage is TRBJ1-1; D unresolved. CDR3 length: 16 amino acids. Trimming cost V 4 bases and J 6 bases, with 22 bases left between them. In germline, CDR1 is SGHRS, CDR2 YFSETQ. Here the CDR3 reads CASSPLGGSNRAEAFF. The CDR3 bases are TGCGCCAGCAGCCCACTGGGAGGGTCTAATCGGGCTGAAGCTTTCTTT.

J is TRBJ2-2 and V is TRBV7-3; TRBD1 matches 10 bases. The CDR3 totals 16 residues. V lost 5 bases and J lost 6; bases outside the gene matches: 9. Germline CDR1 is SGHTA and CDR2 is FQGTGA. Written as DNA, the CDR3 is TGTGCCAGCAGCCCCGTGGGGACAGGGGTTTCCGGGGAGCTGTTTTTT. This encodes CASSPVGTGVSGELFF.

V is TRBV30 and J is TRBJ1-2; 9 positions agree with TRBD1. V lost 0 bases and J lost 5; bases outside the gene matches: 10. Per the germline V gene, CDR1 is GTSNPN and CDR2 is SVGIG (reference sequence). This CDR3 spans 16 amino acids. The CDR3: CAWSVRGDRVQYGYTF. The CDR3 DNA reads TGTGCCTGGAGTGTACGGGGGGACAGGGTTCAATATGGCTACACCTTC.

The CDR3 sequence is CASSLLAVNTEAFF. As DNA, the CDR3 is TGCGCCAGCAGCTTGTTGGCAGTGAACACTGAAGCTTTCTTT. This chain connects TRBV5-1 to TRBJ1-1; no reliable D call. The germline V gene encodes CDR1 SGHRS and CDR2 YFSETQ. The CDR3 runs 14 residues. V was cut by 1 base and J by 0 bases, with 7 bases left in between.

The V gene is TRBV18, the J gene TRBJ1-2; possible D gene TRBD1, 6 bases. Germline V gene lookup returns CDR1 KGHSH and CDR2 LQKENI. CDR3 length equals 15 residues. The V gene lost 0 bases and the J gene lost 5 bases, with 13 bases spanning the gap. CDR3 bases: TGTGCCAGCTCACCACCCTTAAACAGGGTATATGGCTACACCTTC. This sequence encodes CASSPPLNRVYGYTF.

The gene calls are TRBV28 and TRBJ1-6; the D is unclear. The V end was cut by 1 base, the J end by 8 bases, with 6 bases between. The CDR3 runs to 13 residues. CDR1 is MDHEN and CDR2 is SYDVKM in the germline V gene. DNA for the CDR3: TGTGCCAGCAGTTTATCGGTGGATTCACCCCTCCACTTT. Its translation: CASSLSVDSPLHF.

A single count supports this clone. This chain links TRBV28 with TRBJ2-1; 7 bases are a match to TRBD1. The CDR3 is made up of 15 amino acids. J gave up 0 bases and V 6 bases, and 5 bases lay outside the gene matches. Germline V gene sequence: CDR1 MDHEN, CDR2 SYDVKM. The CDR3 here is CASRKQGSSYNEQFF. The CDR3 DNA follows: TGTGCCAGCAGGAAACAGGGGAGCTCCTACAATGAGCAGTTCTTC.

This clone occurred once. V usage is TRBV6-5 and J usage is TRBJ1-3; 9 bases align to TRBD1. Germline V gene data show CDR1 as MNHEY and CDR2 as SVGAGI. Trimming cost V 5 bases and J 4 bases; bases outside gene matches: 3. The CDR3 sequence is 14 residues long. The CDR3 region has the DNA TGTGCCAGCAGTCGTGGGACAGGGGGAAACACCATATATTTT. Translated: CASSRGTGGNTIYF.

This clone has just one count. The V call is TRBV18, the J call TRBJ2-5; D remains ambiguous. The CDR3 contains 14 residues. V gave up 0 bases and J gave up 4 bases, with 9 bases separating them. Germline CDR1 reads KGHSH; CDR2 reads LQKENI. This CDR3 is CASSPPLPGETQYF. In DNA, the CDR3 is TGTGCCAGCTCACCACCTCTCCCGGGAGAGACCCAGTACTTC.

CDR3 coding DNA: TGTGCCAGCAGCTTGGGGACTAGCACAGATACGCAGTATTTT. Residues: CASSLGTSTDTQYF. This chain joins TRBV5-4 and TRBJ2-3; D is possibly TRBD2 (5 bases). Germline V CDR1 and CDR2: SGHNT, YYREEE (reference sequence). Trimming cost V 0 bases and J 0 bases, with 5 bases left between them. The CDR3 loop spans 14 amino acids.

This clone was observed a single time. The chain employs TRBV5-1 and TRBJ1-1; D is unclear. CDR3 length: 16 residues. CDR1 and CDR2 from the germline V gene are SGHRS and YFSETQ. V was shortened by 0 bases and J by 3 bases, with 15 bases between the two germline ends. The CDR3 sequence is CASSLEAVGRDTEAFF. In DNA form, the CDR3 reads TGCGCCAGCAGCTTGGAGGCGGTAGGCAGAGACACTGAAGCTTTCTTT.

The V call is TRBV28, the J call TRBJ1-5; tentatively, D is TRBD1 (5 bases). Germline-derived CDR1 and CDR2 are MDHEN and SYDVKM. This CDR3 region has 16 residues. Trimming removed 2 bases at V and 1 base at J, with 12 bases between. The CDR3 bases are TGTGCCAGCAGTTTAATGGGGGGTAGGAGCAATCAGCCCCAGCATTTT. Translated, it gives CASSLMGGRSNQPQHF.

This chain joins TRBV6-5 and TRBJ2-6; D might be TRBD1 (5 bases). The CDR3 contains 16 residues. Germline V gives CDR1 MNHEY, CDR2 SVGAGI. V was shortened by 2 bases and J by 0 bases, with 8 bases between the two germline ends. The CDR3 sequence is CASSYHRSSGANVLTF. The CDR3 DNA is TGTGCCAGCAGTTACCACAGGTCCTCTGGGGCCAACGTCCTGACTTTC.

J is TRBJ2-4 and V is TRBV3-1 (or the pseudogene TRBV3-2); the match to TRBD2 covers 7 bases. CDR3 length equals 19 residues. Germline V gene sequence: CDR1 LGHDT, CDR2 YNNKEL (reference sequence). J lost 0 bases, V lost 1 base, and 12 bases had no gene match. The CDR3 DNA reads TGTGCCAGCAGCCAAGGGGGGGGGTTCTCTAGAGTAGCCAAAAACATTCAGTACTTC. Its translation is CASSQGGGFSRVAKNIQYF.

Written as DNA, the CDR3 is TGTGCCAGTAGTTACCTGAGCGGGGGGACAGATACGCAGTATTTT. This translates into CASSYLSGGTDTQYF. V gene TRBV19 combines with J gene TRBJ2-3, with 9 positions matching TRBD2. Germline CDR1 reads LNHDA; CDR2 reads SQIVND (reference sequence). The CDR3 covers 15 residues. The trim removed 5 bases at V and 3 bases at J, leaving 6 bases unmatched.

The chain employs TRBV7-9 and TRBJ1-2, with D hard to call. V gave up 5 bases and J gave up 8 bases, with 15 bases separating them. The length of the CDR3 is 13 residues. Germline CDR1 reads SEHNR; CDR2 reads FQNEAQ (reference sequence). CDR3 sequence: CASSNRDFYGYTF. For the CDR3, the DNA is TGTGCCAGCAGCAATCGCGACTTCTACGGCTACACCTTC.

In nucleotides, the CDR3 is TGTGCCAGCAGCTTATCGGGGGACCAATTTGGCTACACCTTC. This sequence encodes CASSLSGDQFGYTF. J is TRBJ1-2 and V is TRBV7-9, with D possibly TRBD1 on 5 matching bases. The V end lost 2 bases, the J end lost 7 bases, and 14 bases lay between the germline ends. This CDR3 has 14 residues. Germline V gives CDR1 SEHNR, CDR2 FQNEAQ (reference sequence).

The chain joins TRBV7-2 to TRBJ1-3; D perhaps matches TRBD1 (6 bases). The germline gives CDR1 SGHTA, CDR2 FQGNSA. V dropped 5 bases and J dropped 0 bases, with 11 bases sitting between them. The CDR3 spans 15 residues. CDR3 sequence: CASSPRGASGNTIYF. The DNA of the CDR3 is TGTGCCAGCAGCCCCAGGGGTGCCTCTGGAAACACCATATATTTT.

This clone was observed a handful of times. Here the CDR3 reads CASSSRGYEQYF. DNA for the CDR3: TGTGCCAGCAGCTCGCGGGGCTACGAGCAGTACTTC. The chain carries TRBV7-9 and TRBJ2-7, with D maybe TRBD2 (6 bases). This CDR3 comprises 12 residues. CDR1 SEHNR and CDR2 FQNEAQ come from the germline V gene (reference sequence). Between the trimmed V and J ends, which lost 4 bases and 3 bases, there was a span of 7 bases.

V gene TRBV12-3 or TRBV12-4 combines with J gene TRBJ2-3; perhaps TRBD1 as D (5 bases). The CDR3 length is 13 residues. Between the trimmed V and J ends, which lost 9 bases and 2 bases, there was a span of 12 bases. The CDR3 bases are TGTGCCAGTCAAGGGGCGAACACAGATACGCAGTATTTT. Amino acids: CASQGANTDTQYF.

The gene calls are TRBV4-2 and TRBJ1-1; no clear D. Germline CDR1 is LGHNA and CDR2 is YNFKEQ. The CDR3 has 13 amino acids. V was shortened by 5 bases and J by 0 bases, with 7 bases between the two germline ends. The CDR3 sequence: CASSAALNTEAFF. Written as DNA, the CDR3 is TGTGCCAGCAGCGCGGCCCTGAACACTGAAGCTTTCTTT.

J is TRBJ2-7 and V is TRBV9; 8 bases are a match to TRBD1. Germline values: CDR1 SGDLS, CDR2 YYNGEE. With V trimmed by 3 bases and J by 6 bases, 8 bases remained unmatched. The CDR3 runs 14 residues. Written as DNA, the CDR3 is TGTGCCAGCAGCGCCGGACCCACAGGGGGCGAGCAGTACTTC. Its protein is CASSAGPTGGEQYF.

The chain carries TRBV15 and TRBJ2-3; D might be TRBD2 (5 bases). CDR1 is LNHNV, CDR2 YYDKDF, per germline (reference sequence). The length of the CDR3 is 15 residues. V was clipped by 1 base and J by 4 bases, with 12 bases between them. The CDR3 region has the DNA TGTGCCACCAGCAGAGTTCTCGCGGGCGCAGATACGCAGTATTTT. Its translation: CATSRVLAGADTQYF.

The chain combines TRBV3-1 (or the pseudogene TRBV3-2) with TRBJ2-5, with D perhaps matching TRBD1 (5 bases). The CDR3 runs 16 residues. Trimming stripped 4 bases from V and 1 base from J, with 16 bases between. Germline values: CDR1 LGHDT, CDR2 YNNKEL (reference sequence). This CDR3 is CASSPTPVGAQETQYF. The CDR3 coding sequence is TGTGCCAGCAGCCCAACGCCAGTAGGGGCCCAAGAGACCCAGTACTTC.